A single TCR beta chain is shown here with its context. This entry is derived from a study of T cell changes during pregnancy in multiple sclerosis. Method: immunoSEQ multiplex PCR; TCRdb's copy keeps in-frame clones and lacks some. The table shows around 60,000 clones, with approximately 90% occurring only once. The CDR3 extends over 15 amino acids. V gave up 4 bases and J gave up 2 bases; unmatched junction bases: 4. In germline, CDR1 is SGHNT, CDR2 YENEEA. This chain uses TRBV11-3 with TRBJ2-1, with TRBD2 identical over 8 bases. This TCR was recovered from a female donor in good health, enrolled as a control in a pregnancy study. The sequenced sample was peripheral blood, obtained in the third trimester of pregnancy. CDR3 region: CASSSSGSPYNEQFF. Written as DNA, the CDR3 is TGTGCCAGCAGCTCCAGCGGGAGTCCCTACAATGAGCAGTTCTTC. Full variable domain (rest looked up from reference TRBV11-3 and TRBJ2-1): EAGVVQSPRYKIIEKKQPVAFWCNPISGHNTLYWYLQNLGQGPELLIRYENEEAVDDSQLPKDRFSAERLKGVDSTLKIQPAELGDSAVYLCASSSSGSPYNEQFFGPGTRLTVL.